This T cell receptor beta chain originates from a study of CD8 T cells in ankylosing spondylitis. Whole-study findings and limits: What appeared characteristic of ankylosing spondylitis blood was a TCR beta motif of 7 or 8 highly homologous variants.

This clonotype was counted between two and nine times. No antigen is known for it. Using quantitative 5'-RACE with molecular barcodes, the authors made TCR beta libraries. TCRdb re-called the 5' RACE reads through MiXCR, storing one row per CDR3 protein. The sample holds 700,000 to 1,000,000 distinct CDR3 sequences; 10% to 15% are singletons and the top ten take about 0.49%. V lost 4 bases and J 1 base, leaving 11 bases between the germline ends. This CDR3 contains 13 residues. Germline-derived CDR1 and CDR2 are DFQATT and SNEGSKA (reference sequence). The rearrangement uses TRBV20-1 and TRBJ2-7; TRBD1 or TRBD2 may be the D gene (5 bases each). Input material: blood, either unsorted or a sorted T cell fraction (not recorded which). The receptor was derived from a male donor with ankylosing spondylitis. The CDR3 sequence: CSATRGGSYEQYF. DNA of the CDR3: TGCAGTGCTACCCGGGGCGGTTCCTACGAGCAGTACTTC.